A selection of T cell receptor beta chains follows, all from one sample in a study of cytotoxic CD8 clonotypes in ibrutinib-treated CLL. Assay used: immunoSEQ multiplex PCR; TCRdb lists only in-frame clones, some missing. The sample has roughly 97,000 clones; 78% are singletons. The starting material was PBMCs, obtained after 12 months of ibrutinib treatment. The source of these receptors is a human donor with chronic lymphocytic leukemia. Each CDR3 is given with its conserved first and last residue. A D gene is named only where the DNA matches it firmly. Size is stated for part of the rows, as once, few or many counts, or as a class when the clone is expanded.

TRBV7-6	few	TRBJ2-3	.	CASSRGTLTDTQYF	TGTGCCAGCAGCCGCGGGACGCTCACAGATACGCAGTATTTT
TRBV9	.	TRBJ2-3	TRBD2	CASTRLAGGPDTQYF	TGTGCCAGCACGCGACTAGCTGGGGGTCCAGATACGCAGTATTTT
TRBV4-1	.	TRBJ2-7	TRBD2	CASSHSRSLAGGTHGSYEQYF	TGCGCCAGCAGCCACTCAAGGTCCCTAGCGGGGGGCACACATGGAAGCTACGAGCAGTACTTC
TRBV5-1	once	TRBJ2-7	TRBD2	CASSLVPSGTPGEQYF	TGCGCCAGCAGCTTGGTGCCTAGCGGAACCCCGGGGGAGCAGTACTTC
TRBV6-5	.	TRBJ2-7	TRBD1	CASRGTGTYEQYF	TGTGCCAGCAGGGGGACAGGGACCTACGAGCAGTACTTC
TRBV29-1	.	TRBJ1-2	TRBD1	CSVAPGQRPSNYGYTF	TGCAGCGTTGCTCCGGGACAGCGTCCCTCTAACTATGGCTACACCTTC
TRBV7-8	.	TRBJ2-1	.	CASSLVDEQFF	TGTGCCAGCAGCTTAGTCGATGAGCAGTTCTTC
TRBV5-1	.	TRBJ1-4	.	CASSSSGGTNEKLFF	TGCGCCAGCAGTTCATCCGGGGGGACTAATGAAAAACTGTTTTTT
TRBV7-9	.	TRBJ1-4	TRBD1	CASSEDRGRNEKLFF	TGTGCCAGCAGCGAAGACAGGGGGAGGAATGAAAAACTGTTTTTT
TRBV18	.	TRBJ1-1	.	CASSRDGGGTEAFF	TGTGCCAGCTCGCGGGACGGCGGGGGCACTGAAGCTTTCTTT
TRBV7-9	.	TRBJ2-7	.	CASSGTGEHEQYF	TGTGCCAGCAGCGGGACGGGGGAACACGAGCAGTACTTC
TRBV7-9	.	TRBJ1-6	TRBD1	CASSPTGGLIHF	TGTGCCAGCAGCCCGACAGGGGGGTTAATCCACTTT
TRBV7-3	.	TRBJ2-5	TRBD2	CASSSTGLAGGPETQYF	TGTGCCAGCAGCAGTACAGGACTAGCGGGGGGGCCAGAGACCCAGTACTTC
TRBV2	.	TRBJ1-3	.	CASSGLGNTIYF	TGTGCCAGCAGTGGGCTTGGAAACACCATATATTTT
TRBV7-2	.	TRBJ1-1	.	CASSLTGSMNTEAFF	TGTGCCAGCAGCCTCACGGGATCCATGAACACTGAAGCTTTCTTT
TRBV6-1	.	TRBJ2-7	.	CASSELRAPSGLRSNEQYF	TGTGCCAGCAGTGAACTCCGAGCCCCCTCAGGGCTAAGGTCTAACGAGCAGTACTTC
TRBV7-2	.	TRBJ2-5	TRBD2	CASSRASGGAWETQYF	TGTGCCAGCAGCAGGGCTAGCGGGGGGGCCTGGGAGACCCAGTACTTC
TRBV28	.	TRBJ1-4	TRBD1	CASSSTGSNEKLFF	TGTGCCAGCAGCTCGACAGGGTCTAATGAAAAACTGTTTTTT
TRBV29-1	.	TRBJ2-1	.	CSVRGLSNEQFF	TGCAGCGTTCGCGGACTATCCAATGAGCAGTTCTTC
TRBV29-1	.	TRBJ2-2	.	CSVGHSSGELFF	TGCAGCGTGGGACACTCTTCCGGGGAGCTGTTTTTT
TRBV7-6	once	TRBJ2-7	TRBD2	CASSSGGGLSYEQYF	TGTGCCAGCAGCTCCGGGGGGGGGCTCTCCTACGAGCAGTACTTC
TRBV4-1	.	TRBJ1-2	.	CASSQDLSAQGGGGYGYTF	TGCGCCAGCAGCCAAGATCTTTCGGCTCAAGGCGGCGGAGGATATGGCTACACCTTC
TRBV7-2	.	TRBJ1-2	.	CASSSIGQGFYGYTF	TGTGCCAGCAGCTCCATTGGTCAGGGATTCTATGGCTACACCTTC
TRBV6-4	.	TRBJ1-6	.	CASSRVGAHNSPLHF	TGTGCCAGCAGCAGAGTAGGGGCCCATAATTCACCCCTCCACTTT
TRBV7-2	few	TRBJ2-2	.	CASSRQAGSNTGELFF	TGTGCCAGCAGCCGCCAAGCGGGTTCGAACACCGGGGAGCTGTTTTTT
TRBV2	.	TRBJ1-5	.	CASSRSRGNQPQHF	TGTGCCAGCAGTCGGTCGCGGGGCAATCAGCCCCAGCATTTT
TRBV19	.	TRBJ1-1	.	CASSMGGVSIATEAFF	TGTGCCAGTAGTATGGGGGGGGTCTCGATTGCCACTGAAGCTTTCTTT
TRBV4-3	.	TRBJ1-2	.	CASSQDLGISFYGYTF	TGCGCCAGCAGCCAAGATCTAGGGATTTCTTTCTATGGCTACACCTTC
TRBV28	.	TRBJ2-7	.	CASLGTPFTYEQYF	TGTGCCAGTCTCGGGACACCGTTCACCTACGAGCAGTACTTC
TRBV18	.	TRBJ1-1	.	CASSPGSGRDTEAFF	TGTGCCAGCTCACCGGGTTCGGGTCGGGACACTGAAGCTTTCTTT
TRBV30	few	TRBJ1-1	.	CAWNGGSTEAFF	TGTGCCTGGAATGGGGGGAGCACTGAAGCTTTCTTT
TRBV5-5	.	TRBJ1-2	.	CASSVGGPPNYGYTF	TGTGCCAGCAGCGTGGGTGGGCCCCCTAACTATGGCTACACCTTC
TRBV7-9	.	TRBJ1-4	.	CASSSRGSGEKLFF	TGTGCCAGCAGCTCCCGGGGTTCAGGGGAAAAACTGTTTTTT
TRBV11-3	.	TRBJ1-4	.	CASSLTTASNEKLFF	TGTGCCAGCAGCTTAACCACAGCCTCTAATGAAAAACTGTTTTTT
TRBV12-5	.	TRBJ1-2	TRBD1	CASGAGTANYGYTF	TGTGCTAGTGGTGCCGGGACAGCTAACTATGGCTACACCTTC
TRBV15	.	TRBJ2-3	TRBD1	CATSRDVGTGSDTQYF	TGTGCCACCAGCAGAGATGTAGGGACAGGGTCAGATACGCAGTATTTT
TRBV29-1	.	TRBJ1-2	.	CSVKPGLGLFGYTF	TGCAGCGTTAAGCCGGGACTAGGTCTTTTTGGCTACACCTTC
TRBV5-4	.	TRBJ2-1	TRBD2	CASSPTSGGFGNEQFF	TGTGCCAGCAGTCCGACTAGCGGGGGGTTTGGGAATGAGCAGTTCTTC
TRBV5-6	.	TRBJ1-2	.	CASSLRHLDGDDGYTF	TGTGCCAGCAGCTTGCGCCACCTGGACGGAGATGATGGCTACACCTTC
TRBV7-2	many	TRBJ2-2	.	CASSPSPGPPNTGELFF	TGTGCCAGCAGCCCCAGTCCAGGGCCGCCGAACACCGGGGAGCTGTTTTTT
TRBV7-9	.	TRBJ2-1	.	CASSLGGSEQFF	TGTGCCAGCAGCTTAGGGGGGTCTGAGCAGTTCTTC
TRBV10-1	.	TRBJ1-5	.	CASSEGGSGNQPQHF	TGCGCCAGCAGTGAGGGGGGATCGGGCAATCAGCCCCAGCATTTT
TRBV6-1	.	TRBJ1-6	.	CASSENWNSPLHF	TGTGCCAGCAGTGAAAACTGGAATTCACCCCTCCACTTT
TRBV4-2	few	TRBJ1-4	.	CASSPRMNSNEKLFF	TGTGCCAGCAGCCCGCGTATGAATTCGAATGAAAAACTGTTTTTT
TRBV4-1	.	TRBJ2-1	.	CASSPTYRNEQFF	TGCGCCAGCAGCCCCACCTACCGTAATGAGCAGTTCTTC
TRBV15	.	TRBJ1-1	.	CATSRDGIANTEAFF	TGTGCCACCAGCAGAGATGGGATAGCTAACACTGAAGCTTTCTTT
TRBV5-4	.	TRBJ1-1	.	CASSSRDTNTEAFF	TGTGCCAGCAGCTCACGGGACACTAACACTGAAGCTTTCTTT
TRBV6-5	once	TRBJ2-7	TRBD2	CASSYQRGGYEQYF	TGTGCCAGCAGTTACCAGCGGGGGGGCTACGAGCAGTACTTC
TRBV19	few	TRBJ1-6	.	CASSMDSQTGPLHF	TGTGCCAGTAGTATGGACAGTCAAACAGGACCCCTCCACTTT
TRBV6-5	.	TRBJ2-7	TRBD1	CASSPWTGGPYEQYF	TGTGCCAGCAGTCCCTGGACAGGGGGACCCTACGAGCAGTACTTC
TRBV9	once	TRBJ1-5	.	CASSPRDTRDSNQPQHF	TGTGCCAGCAGCCCCCGGGACACCCGAGATAGCAATCAGCCCCAGCATTTT
TRBV2	.	TRBJ2-1	TRBD2	CASRNGLAGGNEQFF	TGTGCCAGCAGGAACGGACTAGCGGGGGGAAATGAGCAGTTCTTC
TRBV5-1	.	TRBJ1-5	.	CASSLSGAPNQPQHF	TGCGCCAGCAGCTTATCAGGGGCCCCCAATCAGCCCCAGCATTTT
TRBV7-2	.	TRBJ2-5	.	CASSLQGGWQETQYF	TGTGCCAGCAGCTTACAGGGGGGGTGGCAAGAGACCCAGTACTTC
TRBV4-1	.	TRBJ2-5	TRBD2	CASSLGGGQETQYF	TGCGCCAGCAGCCTCGGCGGGGGCCAAGAGACCCAGTACTTC